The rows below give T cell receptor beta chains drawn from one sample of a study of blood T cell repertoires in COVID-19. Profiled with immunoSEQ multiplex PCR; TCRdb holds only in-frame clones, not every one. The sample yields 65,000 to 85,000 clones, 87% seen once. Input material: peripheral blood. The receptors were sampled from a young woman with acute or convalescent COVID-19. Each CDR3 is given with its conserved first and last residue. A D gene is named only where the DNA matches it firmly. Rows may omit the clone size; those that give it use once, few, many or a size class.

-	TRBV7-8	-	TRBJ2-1	CASSLGPSRGSYNEQFF	TGTGCCAGCAGCTTAGGACCCTCCAGGGGATCCTACAATGAGCAGTTCTTC
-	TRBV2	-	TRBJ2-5	CARGLGQQETQYF	TGTGCCAGGGGGCTAGGTCAACAAGAGACCCAGTACTTC
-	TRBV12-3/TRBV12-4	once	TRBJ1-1	CASSVLGGTEAFF	TGTGCCAGCAGTGTTTTGGGGGGCACTGAAGCTTTCTTT
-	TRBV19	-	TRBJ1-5	CASSIWGPQPQHF	TGTGCCAGTAGTATTTGGGGGCCGCAGCCCCAGCATTTT
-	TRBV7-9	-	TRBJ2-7	CASSRSSYEQYF	TGTGCCAGCAGCCGGAGTTCCTACGAGCAGTACTTC
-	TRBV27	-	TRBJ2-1	CASSAGTGLSEQFF	TGTGCCAGCAGTGCCGGGACTGGACTCTCTGAGCAGTTCTTC
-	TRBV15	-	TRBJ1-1	CATSVGGGIGTEAFF	TGTGCCACCAGCGTGGGCGGGGGTATCGGCACTGAAGCTTTCTTT
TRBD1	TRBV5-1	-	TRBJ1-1	CASSSRGLDTEAFF	TGCGCCAGCAGCTCCAGGGGGTTGGACACTGAAGCTTTCTTT
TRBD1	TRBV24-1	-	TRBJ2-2	CATSDPRDRVNRGAVF	TGTGCCACCAGTGATCCCCGGGACAGGGTAAACCGGGGAGCTGTTTTT
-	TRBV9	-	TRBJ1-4	CASSAGMGGMEKLFF	TGTGCCAGCAGCGCGGGCATGGGAGGGATGGAAAAACTGTTTTTT